These 27 T cell receptor beta chains came from one sample sequenced in a study of lung T cells in sarcoidosis with Löfgren's syndrome (dated by TCRdb to the late 2010s). Data came from an Illumina MiSeq. Clones were called with MiXCR by TCRdb after fastp trimmed the public reads at Q25, and only in-frame beta chains were retained. Each entry is one CDR3 protein sequence, shown with its most common DNA and genes. A total of 58,000 or so distinct CDR3 sequences appear in this sample, 21% of them only once. Approximately 2.4% of the sample goes to the ten largest clones. The sample taken for sequencing was CD4+ T cells from PBMCs. The source of these receptors is a human donor with sarcoidosis (Löfgren's syndrome or another form), or a control subject (not recorded which).

Many counts were recorded for this clonotype. The V gene is TRBV6-1, the J gene TRBJ1-1; 9 bases fit TRBD1. The CDR3 extends over 16 amino acids. The germline gives CDR1 MNHNS, CDR2 SASEGT. Trimming at V came to 4 bases and at J to 6 bases, leaving 12 bases not matched to a gene. CDR3 region: CASSAGTGSTIPEAFF. The CDR3 nucleotides read TGTGCCAGCAGTGCCGGGACAGGGTCTACCATCCCTGAAGCTTTCTTT.

In this sample, this clonotype turned up many times. J is TRBJ1-2 and V is TRBV28, with TRBD1 matching 8 bases. Germline assignment: CDR1 MDHEN and CDR2 SYDVKM. The CDR3 loop spans 15 amino acids. V was clipped by 6 bases and J by 5 bases; unmatched bases: 11. The CDR3 here is CASRGGQGMSYGYTF. The CDR3 coding sequence is TGTGCCAGCAGGGGAGGACAGGGAATGTCGTATGGCTACACCTTC.

Regarding this clonotype: A read error may be the cause here, since a much bigger clone is one base away. The genes are TRBV20-1 and TRBJ2-7, with TRBD1 as a possible D gene (6 bases). The germline V gene has CDR1 DFQATT and CDR2 SNEGSKA (reference sequence). The CDR3 runs to 18 residues. This CDR3 is CSAQQGPSPSLRNSEQHF. The DNA of the CDR3 is TGCAGTGCTCAACAGGGTCCCTCCCCTTCACTACGGAACAGCGAGCAGCACTTC.

This clonotype was found a few times. The genes are TRBV7-8 and TRBJ2-5; the match to TRBD2 covers 11 bases. Per the germline V gene, CDR1 is SGHVS and CDR2 is FQNEAQ. The CDR3 runs to 15 residues. The J segment lost 1 base and the V segment lost 6 bases, leaving 4 bases of the junction unmatched. The CDR3 sequence is CASSSSGGVQETQYF. DNA for the CDR3: TGTGCCAGCAGTAGTAGCGGGGGGGTCCAAGAGACCCAGTACTTC. Drawing the rest from reference TRBV7-8 and TRBJ2-5, the complete variable domain is GAGVSQSPRYKVAKRGQDVALRCDPISGHVSLFWYQQALGQGPEFLTYFQNEAQLDKSGLPSDRFFAERPEGSVSTLKIQRTQQEDSAVYLCASSSSGGVQETQYFGPGTRLLVL.

This clonotype was seen repeatedly, ten times or more. J is TRBJ1-2 and V is TRBV7-9, with 7 bases aligning to TRBD1. This CDR3 is built from 13 residues. Germline trimming cut 1 base from V and 7 bases from J; bases unmatched to any gene: 3. Germline assignment: CDR1 SEHNR and CDR2 FQNEAQ (reference sequence). The chain's CDR3 is CASSLGQGRGYTF. The DNA for the CDR3 is TGTGCCAGCAGCTTAGGACAGGGTCGTGGCTACACCTTC.

This clonotype showed up just a few times. CDR3 in amino acids: CASSDRETGRYTF. CDR3 DNA sequence: TGCGCCAGCAGTGACCGGGAGACAGGCCGCTACACCTTC. This chain joins TRBV10-2 and TRBJ1-2; weak D call: TRBD1 (6 bases). V lost 3 bases and J lost 9, with 14 bases in between. The CDR3 loop spans 13 amino acids. The germline CDR1 and CDR2 sequences are WSHSY and SAAADI.

This clonotype came up many times. V and J are TRBV6-1 and TRBJ1-6, with TRBD1 matching 8 bases. Unmatched junction bases numbered 4, after V lost 6 bases and J lost 3 bases. CDR1 MNHNS and CDR2 SASEGT come from the germline V gene. The CDR3 consists of 15 residues. The CDR3 spells CASSLGQGYNSPLHF. In DNA, the CDR3 is TGTGCCAGCAGCTTAGGACAGGGCTATAATTCACCCCTCCACTTT.

This clonotype was detected ten times or more. This chain uses TRBV6-1 with TRBJ1-1; 8 bases align to TRBD1. There are 11 residues in the CDR3. The germline CDR1 and CDR2 sequences are MNHNS and SASEGT. Losses at the gene ends were 6 bases for V and 8 bases for J; bases not matched to a gene: 2. For the CDR3, the DNA is TGTGCCAGCAGCCGGGACAGGGAAGCTTTCTTT. As protein: CASSRDREAFF.

The V gene is TRBV5-5, the J gene TRBJ2-5; D gene uncertain. This CDR3 spans 13 amino acids. Germline CDR1 and CDR2: SGHKS and YYEKEE (reference sequence). Trimming took off 4 bases at V and 3 bases at J, with 10 bases between the two ends. The CDR3: CASSRRAEETQYF. As DNA, the CDR3 is TGTGCCAGCAGCCGCCGGGCAGAAGAGACCCAGTACTTC.

V gene TRBV30 combines with J gene TRBJ2-3, with 8 bases identical to TRBD1. V lost 5 bases to trimming and J lost 0 bases; unmatched junction nucleotides: 7. This CDR3 region has 15 residues. The germline V gene encodes CDR1 GTSNPN and CDR2 SVGIG (reference sequence). CDR3 bases: TGTGCCTGGTCGGAGACAGGGGAAAGCACAGATACGCAGTATTTT. The encoded protein is CAWSETGESTDTQYF.

This clonotype appeared many times. This chain joins TRBV12-3 or TRBV12-4 and TRBJ1-5; D perhaps matches TRBD1 (6 bases). The length of the CDR3 is 16 residues. Trimming stripped 3 bases from V and 6 bases from J, with 18 bases between. CDR3 loop: CASSFSGARLTQPQHF. CDR3 bases: TGTGCCAGCAGTTTTTCAGGGGCGCGATTGACTCAGCCCCAGCATTTT.

This clonotype appeared many times. The J gene is TRBJ2-7, the V gene TRBV11-1, with D possibly matching TRBD1 (7 bases). V was trimmed by 5 bases and J by 4 bases, leaving 15 bases between them. The CDR3 runs 14 residues. Per germline, CDR1 SGHAT and CDR2 FQDESV (reference sequence). CDR3 in amino acids: CASSLTTGRYEQYF. In nucleotides, the CDR3 is TGTGCCAGCAGCCTGACGACAGGGAGGTACGAGCAGTACTTC.

Only a few counts were recorded for this clonotype. V is TRBV12-3 or TRBV12-4 and J is TRBJ1-1; 7 bases match TRBD1. The V gene end was trimmed by 6 bases and the J gene end by 1 base; junction bases not matched to a gene: 14. CDR3 size: 17 residues. This CDR3 reads CASRMTGRNRPNTEAFF. The CDR3 nucleotides read TGTGCCAGCAGAATGACAGGGAGGAACCGCCCGAACACTGAAGCTTTCTTT.

This clonotype was detected a few times. This chain joins TRBV7-9 and TRBJ2-1; 8 bases fit TRBD1. The ends lost 2 bases at V and 9 bases at J; junction bases unmatched: 9. The V gene's germline CDR1 is SEHNR and CDR2 FQNEAQ (reference sequence). This CDR3 has 15 amino acids. CDR3 DNA: TGTGCCAGCAGCTTAAGACAGGGGAGTATCACTGAGCAGTTCTTC. Its protein product is CASSLRQGSITEQFF.

This clonotype appeared many times. The chain links TRBV2 to TRBJ2-2, with 7 bases that match TRBD1. Looked up from germline, CDR1 is SNHLY and CDR2 is FYNNEI. The V segment lost 6 bases and the J segment 1 base; nucleotides outside the gene matches: 2. The CDR3 has 14 amino acids. CDR3 region: CASRGQMNTGELFF. The CDR3 nucleotides are TGTGCCAGCAGGGGACAGATGAACACCGGGGAGCTGTTTTTT.

This clonotype appeared many times. The chain carries TRBV28 and TRBJ1-1, with D maybe TRBD1 (6 bases). Deletions cut 5 bases from V and 1 base from J, with 14 bases between. The germline V gene encodes CDR1 MDHEN and CDR2 SYDVKM. This CDR3 is built from 15 residues. CDR3 nucleotides: TGTGCCAGCAGTGGCCGCGGGACAAAGAACACTGAAGCTTTCTTT. Its translation is CASSGRGTKNTEAFF.

Comment on this clonotype: The conserved final phenylalanine or tryptophan is absent from the CDR3, which likely points to a read error. The CDR3 loop is CASSPTGGYTDTQYL. The CDR3 DNA is TGTGCCAGCAGCCCGACAGGGGGGTACACAGATACGCAGTATCTT. This chain connects TRBV11-2 to TRBJ2-3; 9 nucleotides agree with TRBD1. J gave up 2 bases and V 5 bases, and 5 bases lay outside the gene matches. Germline V gene sequence: CDR1 SGHAT, CDR2 FQNNGV. The length of the CDR3 is 15 residues.

The chain employs TRBV29-1 and TRBJ1-2; no reliable D call. The V end lost 0 bases, the J end lost 4 bases, and 15 bases lay between the germline ends. The length of the CDR3 is 15 residues. Per germline, CDR1 SQVTM and CDR2 ANQGSEA. The CDR3 is CSVEDPAALTYGYTF. CDR3 nucleotide sequence: TGCAGCGTTGAAGATCCTGCCGCACTAACCTATGGCTACACCTTC.

This clonotype was recorded at least ten times. V is TRBV20-1 and J is TRBJ2-1, with 10 positions matching TRBD2. V dropped 5 bases and J dropped 1; count of bases not matched to a gene: 11. This CDR3 contains 17 residues. Germline CDR1 and CDR2: DFQATT and SNEGSKA (reference sequence). For the CDR3, the DNA is TGCAGTGCTGGATTCCAAGGACTAGCGGAGTCCTACAATGAGCAGTTCTTC. The encoded protein is CSAGFQGLAESYNEQFF.

The chain has TRBV24-1 and TRBJ1-2; D gene unclear. The V end lost 1 base, the J end lost 4 bases, and 9 bases lay between the germline ends. The CDR3 contains 14 residues. CDR1 is KGHDR, CDR2 SFDVKD, per germline. The CDR3 sequence: CATSDFPGRYGYTF. CDR3 sequence (DNA): TGTGCCACCAGTGATTTTCCAGGACGCTATGGCTACACCTTC.

As regards this clonotype: The junction departs from the called germline gene at one end, perhaps through a read error. The gene calls are TRBV6-1 and TRBJ2-5; D perhaps matches TRBD2 (6 bases). The CDR3 length is 13 residues. Germline V gives CDR1 MNHNS, CDR2 SASEGT. CDR3 amino acids: CASSRGVQGTQYF. The CDR3 DNA reads TGTGCCAGCAGCCGCGGGGTGCAAGGGACCCAGTACTTC.

In this sample, this clonotype turned up many times. V and J are TRBV6-2 or TRBV6-3 and TRBJ2-3, with D maybe TRBD1 (6 bases). The germline V gene has CDR1 MNHEY and CDR2 SVGEGT. V was pared by 0 bases and J by 1 base, with 23 bases between. This CDR3 contains 20 residues. CDR3 sequence: CASSYSNRDPRTVRTDTQYF. The CDR3 nucleotides are TGTGCCAGCAGTTACTCGAATAGGGACCCGAGGACAGTTCGCACAGATACGCAGTATTTT.

This clonotype was observed a few times. The gene calls are TRBV20-1 and TRBJ2-7; 8 bases align to TRBD1. The CDR3 spans 13 residues. Trimming removed 3 bases from V and 3 bases from J; junction bases left unmatched: 4. Germline CDR1 reads DFQATT; CDR2 reads SNEGSKA (reference sequence). CDR3 nucleotide sequence: TGCAGTGCTAGGGGACAGGTGATCTACGAGCAGTACGTC. This encodes CSARGQVIYEQYV.

This clonotype was recorded a few times. The chain joins TRBV29-1 to TRBJ2-5; D unclear. The germline V and J ends were trimmed by 4 bases and 5 bases, with 8 bases remaining between them. CDR3 length equals 11 residues. Germline-derived CDR1 and CDR2 are SQVTM and ANQGSEA. As DNA, the CDR3 is TGCAGCGTTGGGGTTTCGGAGACCCAGTACTTC. Protein product: CSVGVSETQYF.

This clonotype was observed at least ten times. V usage is TRBV7-9 and J usage is TRBJ1-4; 7 bases are shared with TRBD1. Germline trimming cut 4 bases from V and 2 bases from J; bases unmatched to any gene: 10. Looked up from germline, CDR1 is SEHNR and CDR2 is FQNEAQ (reference sequence). The CDR3 is made up of 17 amino acids. DNA of the CDR3: TGTGCCAGCAGCTACGAGGGGGCTCGAGCTACTAATGAAAAACTGTTTTTT. Protein sequence: CASSYEGARATNEKLFF. The variable domain in full, with the rest retrieved from reference TRBV7-9 and TRBJ1-4, is DTGVSQNPRHKITKRGQNVTFRCDPISEHNRLYWYRQTLGQGPEFLTYFQNEAQLEKSRLLSDRFSAERPKGSFSTLEIQRTEQGDSAMYLCASSYEGARATNEKLFFGSGTQLSVL.

Remarks on this clonotype: It may be a read error: a sequence one base away is much more abundant. V and J are TRBV29-1 and TRBJ2-3, with 9 bases aligning to TRBD2. Looked up from germline, CDR1 is SQVTM and CDR2 is ANQGSEA. Losses at the gene ends were 1 base for V and 0 bases for J; bases not matched to a gene: 2. The CDR3 covers 15 residues. Here the CDR3 reads CSVEVAGESTDTQYF. CDR3 DNA sequence: TGCAGCGTTGAAGTAGCGGGAGAAAGCACAGATACGCAGTATTTT.

This clonotype was detected only a few times. V usage is TRBV6-1 and J usage is TRBJ2-6, with TRBD1 matching over 7 bases. Germline trimming cut 9 bases from V and 0 bases from J; bases unmatched to any gene: 11. This CDR3 has 17 amino acids. The germline gives CDR1 MNHNS, CDR2 SASEGT. CDR3 protein: CASTRQGLNSGANVLTF. The CDR3 region has the DNA TGTGCCAGTACTAGACAGGGCCTCAACTCTGGGGCCAACGTCCTGACTTTC.